The rows below give T cell receptor beta chains drawn from one sample of a study of cytomegalovirus exposure and HLA in healthy donors. Assay used: immunoSEQ multiplex PCR; TCRdb lists only in-frame clones, some missing. This sample contains 45,000 to 55,000 clones. The source material was PBMCs. The receptor set was obtained from a woman aged 45-65 years in good health and CMV-seropositive. Both conserved end residues are part of each CDR3. The order of the fields is clone size, D gene, J gene, V gene, CDR3 DNA, CDR3 protein. D genes are given only for firm matches. Where a row states a size, it is once, few, many or the class of an expanded clone; other rows omit it.

clone_size: .; d_call: TRBD2; j_call: TRBJ2-1; v_call: TRBV7-2; cdr3_nt: TGTGCCAGCAGCTTAGTGGCTAGCGGGGGGCCTAAGGATGAGCAGTTCTTC; cdr3_aa: CASSLVASGGPKDEQFF
clone_size: .; d_call: TRBD2; j_call: TRBJ2-3; v_call: TRBV4-2; cdr3_nt: TGTGCCAGCAGCCAAGATTCCAGCGGGAGTGTAAGAGATACGCAGTATTTT; cdr3_aa: CASSQDSSGSVRDTQYF
clone_size: .; d_call: .; j_call: TRBJ2-7; v_call: TRBV10-3; cdr3_nt: TGTGCCATCAGTGGTTCCCAGGGGGGACACGAGCAGTACTTC; cdr3_aa: CAISGSQGGHEQYF
clone_size: .; d_call: TRBD1; j_call: TRBJ1-4; v_call: TRBV9; cdr3_nt: TGTGCCAGCAGCCCCGGGACAGGGATTAATGAAAAACTGTTTTTT; cdr3_aa: CASSPGTGINEKLFF
clone_size: .; d_call: TRBD2; j_call: TRBJ2-2; v_call: TRBV4-2; cdr3_nt: TGTGCCAGCAGCCAAGACCCTGGGGGGGGAGAAGCCGGGGAGCTGTTTTTT; cdr3_aa: CASSQDPGGGEAGELFF
clone_size: .; d_call: .; j_call: TRBJ2-1; v_call: TRBV4-3; cdr3_nt: TGCGCCAGCAGCCAAGATACCGGGGGAAATGCTGGGGTGCATGAGCAGTTCTTC; cdr3_aa: CASSQDTGGNAGVHEQFF
clone_size: .; d_call: TRBD1; j_call: TRBJ1-2; v_call: TRBV25-1; cdr3_nt: TGTGCCAGCGCCGGGACAGTGGATATTTGGGTCTTC; cdr3_aa: CASAGTVDIWVF
clone_size: .; d_call: .; j_call: TRBJ1-5; v_call: TRBV5-1; cdr3_nt: TGCGCCAGCAGCGCAGAGGGGGTCAGCAATCAGCCCCAGCATTTT; cdr3_aa: CASSAEGVSNQPQHF
clone_size: .; d_call: .; j_call: TRBJ1-1; v_call: TRBV13; cdr3_nt: TGTGCCAGCAGCCCCCGAGCAGGGGCAAACACTGAAGCTTTCTTT; cdr3_aa: CASSPRAGANTEAFF
clone_size: .; d_call: .; j_call: TRBJ1-1; v_call: TRBV18; cdr3_nt: TGTGCCAGCTCACCGAGCACGAACACTGAAGCTTTCTTT; cdr3_aa: CASSPSTNTEAFF
clone_size: .; d_call: .; j_call: TRBJ2-7; v_call: TRBV6-5; cdr3_nt: TGTGCCAGCGCCGGGACTGACACGCGGGTGAGGGAGCAGTACTTC; cdr3_aa: CASAGTDTRVREQYF
clone_size: .; d_call: .; j_call: TRBJ1-1; v_call: TRBV27; cdr3_nt: TGTGCCAGCAGTCCCTGGGGGAGGGCGGAGAGAGACACTGAAGCTTTCTTT; cdr3_aa: CASSPWGRAERDTEAFF
clone_size: .; d_call: .; j_call: TRBJ1-2; v_call: TRBV7-9; cdr3_nt: TGTGCCAGCAGCTTAGTAAGCCAGGGCAACTATGGCTACACCTTC; cdr3_aa: CASSLVSQGNYGYTF
clone_size: .; d_call: TRBD1; j_call: TRBJ2-7; v_call: TRBV29-1; cdr3_nt: TGCAGCGTGTCCCTTGCGACAGGGGGTCAGTACGAGCAGTACTTC; cdr3_aa: CSVSLATGGQYEQYF
clone_size: .; d_call: TRBD1; j_call: TRBJ1-1; v_call: TRBV29-1; cdr3_nt: TGCAGCGTTGAAGATCTCTGGGACAGGGGATCTGAAGCTTTCTTT; cdr3_aa: CSVEDLWDRGSEAFF
clone_size: .; d_call: .; j_call: TRBJ2-7; v_call: TRBV6-5; cdr3_nt: TGTGCCAGCAGTTACTCGCAGGGTACCTACGAGCAGTACTTC; cdr3_aa: CASSYSQGTYEQYF
clone_size: .; d_call: .; j_call: TRBJ1-2; v_call: TRBV7-6; cdr3_nt: TGTGCCAGCAGCCCGATCGAGGGAGGGGGAGGCTATGGCTACACCTTC; cdr3_aa: CASSPIEGGGGYGYTF
clone_size: .; d_call: TRBD1; j_call: TRBJ2-2; v_call: TRBV4-2; cdr3_nt: TGTGCCAGCGGGGACAGGGACCCCGGGGAGCTGTTTTTT; cdr3_aa: CASGDRDPGELFF
clone_size: .; d_call: .; j_call: TRBJ1-2; v_call: TRBV7-9; cdr3_nt: TGTGCCAGCAGCCAAGACAGAAATGAGCATGGCTACACCTTC; cdr3_aa: CASSQDRNEHGYTF
clone_size: .; d_call: .; j_call: TRBJ1-1; v_call: TRBV29-1; cdr3_nt: TGCAGCGTTCAGGGGACATTCCAAGGCACTGAAGCTTTCTTT; cdr3_aa: CSVQGTFQGTEAFF
clone_size: .; d_call: TRBD1; j_call: TRBJ1-1; v_call: TRBV6-5; cdr3_nt: TGTGCCAGCAGTTACGGGACAGGGCGGAACACTGAAGCTTTCTTT; cdr3_aa: CASSYGTGRNTEAFF
clone_size: .; d_call: TRBD1; j_call: TRBJ1-2; v_call: TRBV5-6; cdr3_nt: TGTGCCAGCAGACCGACAGGGGATGGCTACACCTTC; cdr3_aa: CASRPTGDGYTF
clone_size: .; d_call: TRBD1; j_call: TRBJ1-5; v_call: TRBV6-5; cdr3_nt: TGTGCCAGCAGTTACGGGACAGGGGACAATCAGCCCCAGCATTTT; cdr3_aa: CASSYGTGDNQPQHF
clone_size: .; d_call: .; j_call: TRBJ1-5; v_call: TRBV27; cdr3_nt: TGTGCCAGCAGTTTTCAACAGTATAGCAATCAGCCCCAGCATTTT; cdr3_aa: CASSFQQYSNQPQHF
clone_size: .; d_call: .; j_call: TRBJ2-4; v_call: TRBV7-2; cdr3_nt: TGTGCCAGCACCCCGGGGGTAAACATTCAGTACTTC; cdr3_aa: CASTPGVNIQYF
clone_size: .; d_call: TRBD1; j_call: TRBJ2-7; v_call: TRBV7-9; cdr3_nt: TGTGCCAGCAGCTTGACAGGGGTCCACGAGCAGTACTTC; cdr3_aa: CASSLTGVHEQYF
clone_size: .; d_call: .; j_call: TRBJ2-3; v_call: TRBV18; cdr3_nt: TGTGCCAGCTCGGTAGCCACAGATACGCAGTATTTT; cdr3_aa: CASSVATDTQYF
clone_size: .; d_call: .; j_call: TRBJ2-1; v_call: TRBV13; cdr3_nt: TGTGCCAGCAGCTCCACTCCTACCAACAATGAGCAGTTCTTC; cdr3_aa: CASSSTPTNNEQFF
clone_size: .; d_call: TRBD1; j_call: TRBJ1-2; v_call: TRBV7-2; cdr3_nt: TGTGCCAGCAGCCCGGGACAGGCGCGCTATGGCTACACCTTC; cdr3_aa: CASSPGQARYGYTF
clone_size: .; d_call: .; j_call: TRBJ1-5; v_call: TRBV14; cdr3_nt: TGTGCCAGCAGCCAGGACAGTTATCAGCCCCAGCATTTT; cdr3_aa: CASSQDSYQPQHF
clone_size: .; d_call: TRBD1; j_call: TRBJ2-6; v_call: TRBV30; cdr3_nt: TGTGCCTGGGGGGACAGCGGGGCCAACGTCCTGACTTTC; cdr3_aa: CAWGDSGANVLTF
clone_size: large; d_call: TRBD1; j_call: TRBJ1-1; v_call: TRBV16; cdr3_nt: TGTGCCAGCAGCCGGACCCAACAGGGGAATGAAGCTTTCTTT; cdr3_aa: CASSRTQQGNEAFF
clone_size: .; d_call: TRBD1; j_call: TRBJ1-1; v_call: TRBV5-1; cdr3_nt: TGCGCCAGCTGCTTGGACAGGGTAAACACTGAAGCTTTCTTT; cdr3_aa: CASCLDRVNTEAFF
clone_size: .; d_call: .; j_call: TRBJ1-1; v_call: TRBV28; cdr3_nt: TGTGCCAGCAGTTTATACCAGTCGTATGTTACTGAAGCTTTCTTT; cdr3_aa: CASSLYQSYVTEAFF
clone_size: .; d_call: TRBD1; j_call: TRBJ1-2; v_call: TRBV6-1; cdr3_nt: TGTGCCAGCAGTGCCTTACAGGGGCCCTATGGCTACACCTTC; cdr3_aa: CASSALQGPYGYTF
clone_size: .; d_call: .; j_call: TRBJ1-5; v_call: TRBV5-1; cdr3_nt: TGCGCCAGCAGCTTGGCCATCGGAGATCAGCCCCAGCATTTT; cdr3_aa: CASSLAIGDQPQHF
clone_size: .; d_call: TRBD2; j_call: TRBJ2-3; v_call: TRBV28; cdr3_nt: TGTGCCAGCAAAAGGGGAGGGACTAGCACAGATACGCAGTATTTT; cdr3_aa: CASKRGGTSTDTQYF
clone_size: .; d_call: .; j_call: TRBJ2-7; v_call: TRBV15; cdr3_nt: TGTGCCACCAGCAGAGGAAAGAAACTAGCTGGCGAGCAGTACTTC; cdr3_aa: CATSRGKKLAGEQYF
clone_size: medium-sized; d_call: TRBD1; j_call: TRBJ1-1; v_call: TRBV28; cdr3_nt: TGTGCCAGCAGTTCGGACAGGGGGCTGAGGACTGAAGCTTTCTTT; cdr3_aa: CASSSDRGLRTEAFF
clone_size: .; d_call: .; j_call: TRBJ1-2; v_call: TRBV6-1; cdr3_nt: TGTGCCAGCAAAGGGGGTTCTAATGGATATGGCTACACCTTC; cdr3_aa: CASKGGSNGYGYTF
clone_size: .; d_call: .; j_call: TRBJ2-7; v_call: TRBV25-1; cdr3_nt: TGTGCCAGCACCGAGCACGGGTCCTACGAGCAGTACTTC; cdr3_aa: CASTEHGSYEQYF
clone_size: .; d_call: .; j_call: TRBJ2-1; v_call: TRBV6-1; cdr3_nt: TGTGCCAGCAGTGAAGAGAGGCTTACCACTAGAGAGCAGTTCTTC; cdr3_aa: CASSEERLTTREQFF
clone_size: .; d_call: .; j_call: TRBJ2-7; v_call: TRBV15; cdr3_nt: TGTGCCACCAGCCCGGGGGGCAGTAACTCCTACGAGCAGTACTTC; cdr3_aa: CATSPGGSNSYEQYF
clone_size: .; d_call: TRBD2; j_call: TRBJ2-3; v_call: TRBV4-1; cdr3_nt: TGCGCCAGCAGCCAAGATATCAAAGCGGGGGTCGATACGCAGTATTTT; cdr3_aa: CASSQDIKAGVDTQYF
clone_size: .; d_call: .; j_call: TRBJ1-5; v_call: TRBV30; cdr3_nt: TGTGCCTGGAGCACGCAGTCGGAGGAACCCCAGCATTTT; cdr3_aa: CAWSTQSEEPQHF
clone_size: .; d_call: TRBD1; j_call: TRBJ2-1; v_call: TRBV7-9; cdr3_nt: TGTGCCAGCAGCCACAGACAGGGGGGAAAGGATGAGCAGTTCTTC; cdr3_aa: CASSHRQGGKDEQFF
clone_size: .; d_call: .; j_call: TRBJ2-2; v_call: TRBV7-2; cdr3_nt: TGTGCCAGCAGCTCCCACATCCAACCCGGGGAGCTGTTTTTT; cdr3_aa: CASSSHIQPGELFF
clone_size: .; d_call: TRBD1; j_call: TRBJ2-5; v_call: TRBV16; cdr3_nt: TGTGCCAGCAGCCAATCGACAGGGGGGGAGACCCAGTACTTC; cdr3_aa: CASSQSTGGETQYF
clone_size: .; d_call: TRBD2; j_call: TRBJ2-1; v_call: TRBV29-1; cdr3_nt: TGCAGCGCGGGACTAGCGGACTCCTACAATGAGCAGTTCTTC; cdr3_aa: CSAGLADSYNEQFF